This T cell receptor beta chain was obtained from a study of blood T cell repertoires in COVID-19. In the study overall: The United States, Italy and Spain supplied acute and convalescent COVID-19 samples. PBMCs, B-cell-depleted T cells, or T cells provided the cDNA or gDNA that made up the material.

Germline V gene lookup returns CDR1 SNHLY and CDR2 FYNNEI. This CDR3 has 14 residues. The V end lost 2 bases, the J end lost 4 bases, and 11 bases lay between the germline ends. Original analysis: Reference gene primer amplification gave nucleated cell count estimates. Libraries were prepared by immunoSEQ multiplex PCR; TCRdb keeps only in-frame clonotypes and omits some of them. That table is the source of V, J and clone size, and D and trimming were worked out from the DNA. This sample has 200,000 or so clones, with 70% to 90% found just once. The sequencing input was peripheral blood. The TCR comes from a man aged 25-45 years with COVID-19, enrolled during active disease. The chain is built from TRBV2 and TRBJ2-5, with D perhaps matching TRBD2 (6 bases). The CDR3: CASSETTSRETQYF. The DNA for the CDR3 is TGTGCCAGCAGTGAAACCACTAGCAGAGAGACCCAGTACTTC.